This T cell receptor (beta chain) was captured in a study of metastatic and nonmetastatic thyroid tumors. TCRdb re-analyzed the PCR reads through MiXCR. The table records 30,000 or so clones, roughly 17% of them present only once. Patients had received no treatment of any kind before thyroid surgery. The CDR3 is 12 amino acids. Germline loops: CDR1 GTSNPN, CDR2 SVGIG (reference sequence). The V end lost 8 bases, the J end lost 2 bases, and 12 bases lay between the germline ends. The specimen was blood. The genes are TRBV30 and TRBJ1-1, with a possible D match to TRBD1 (5 bases). The sequence was collected from a female donor with papillary thyroid cancer or a benign thyroid nodule (not recorded which). Some clones in this sample may be carry-over from other donors' samples. In DNA, the CDR3 is TGTGCCACCGCAAGGGACAACACTGAAGCTTTCTTT. Translated, it gives CATARDNTEAFF.